The T cell receptor (beta chain) described here comes from a study of CD8 T cell repertoires and HIV-1 epitope variants (dated by TCRdb to between 2020 and 2021). Context from the whole study: In separate culture wells, T cells were stimulated with each of twenty-five peptides that represented autologous and known Gag and Nef epitope variants. Running each culture condition in triplicate, except for one peptide done in duplicate, gave a total of approximately 90 T cell cultures. A CMV, EBV and flu peptide pool, the Ebola AY9 epitope as negative control, and a no-peptide well were included as control conditions. Cultures ran for 10 days in IMDM with gentamicin, with half-media changes on days 3 and 7 adding IL-2, IL-7 and IL-15. Using the EasySep Human T Cell Enrichment Kit, T cells were enriched and then co-cultured with an equal number of autologous T cell-negative cells acting as antigen-presenting cells. The epitopes tested were three Gag epitope families plus Nef HW9 and YT9. An aliquot of 1M T cells was set aside as an uncultured baseline condition, separate from the 70 to 90 T cell cultures.

Concerning this clone: Its cognate antigen has yet to be identified. The sample holds no much larger clone one base away, and base qualities are not on file.

Sequencing of TCR beta CDR3 regions was performed at survey depth on the immunoSEQ platform. The QIAamp DNA micro kit was used to extract genomic DNA from every cultured and uncultured CD8+ T cell population. The original pipeline was this. Samples with under 5,000 productive reads were excluded, and this exclusion removed about 6.5% of the 75 HIV peptide-stimulated cultures. A MANAFEST web app trimmed sequences to CDR3 and removed nonproductive sequences, CDR3s under 5 amino acids, and those not starting C or ending F/W. Clonotypes were classified as antigen-specific only if expansion was observed in at least 2 of 3 replicates versus the no-peptide control at FDR 0.01, only within one epitope family. Specific clonotypes also needed at least fivefold higher frequency than in wells stimulated with peptides from other epitope families. Drawn from immuneACCESS, this table holds only the in-frame rearrangements with V and J called that TCRdb kept. Clones are partly lost; checked studies trace under half to an unresolved V gene and leave the rest unexplained. V, J and clone size are those of that table, while D and trimming were read from the DNA. The sample contains 80,000 to 95,000 clones, roughly four fifths of them found a single time. The ten largest clonotypes hold more than 25% of the sample.

The EasySep Human CD8+ T Cell Enrichment Kit was used on day 10 to isolate CD8+ T cells from every culture. What the research found in general, with its limitations: Four to six clonotypes recognized the Nef KF9 family and one clonotype recognized the HW9 family, while no responses were seen to the TAALDMSHF plasma variant. Eight to ten antigen-specific TCR beta clonotypes were identified, and five or six of them appeared cross-reactive for autologous or known escape epitope variants. The assay identified only TCR beta chains and indicated proliferation to antigen, not T cell function or cytokine profile.

The CDR3, cysteine through phenylalanine, is 12 amino acids long. Of all the DNA, just the CDR3 is kept, 36 bases in frame from base 1. V trim: 5 bases; J trim: 6 bases; unmatched bases: 3. Via the germline V gene, CDR1 is MNHNS and CDR2 SASEGT. Rearrangement joined TRBV6-1 to TRBJ2-7; 8 bases in between match TRBD1. The clonotype comes from a male donor with HIV. Sequenced material: uncultured baseline CD8+ T cells from peripheral blood mononuclear cells (PBMCs). The DNA sequence is TGTGCCAGCAGTTGGACAGGGACCGAGCAGTACTTC. Translated, this gives CASSWTGTEQYF.